The 17 T cell receptor beta chains presented below share a single source sample, sequenced in a study of post-analysis software for immune sequencing data. Regarding the study as a whole: Controls showed lower frequencies than patients for roughly 5 TRBV segments, and TRBV5-6, TRBV5-1 and TRBV20-1 were among these.

Prepared TCR beta cDNA libraries contained unique molecular identifiers. TCRdb reprocessed the PCR reads with MiXCR, giving one entry per CDR3 protein. The table includes over 150,000 distinct CDR3 sequences, 25% to 35% detected once. These TCRs are of unknown antigen specificity. Sample: blood. These TCRs come from a girl aged 10 to 17 with multiple sclerosis.

This clonotype was counted many times. The chain joins TRBV7-9 to TRBJ2-3, with 10 bases identical to TRBD1. Germline CDR1 is SEHNR and CDR2 is FQNEAQ (reference sequence). This CDR3 has 16 residues. Unmatched junction bases numbered 11, after V lost 5 bases and J lost 6 bases. The CDR3 DNA follows: TGTGCCAGCAGCCCGGGACAGGGGAGGTTGGCGGATACGCAGTATTTT. Its translation is CASSPGQGRLADTQYF.

The chain employs TRBV29-1 and TRBJ1-1; D gene ambiguous. This CDR3 is built from 15 residues. Germline V gene sequence: CDR1 SQVTM, CDR2 ANQGSEA. V gave up 2 bases and J gave up 1 base, with 14 bases separating them. The CDR3: CSVERTYPTNTEAFF. The DNA for the CDR3 is TGCAGCGTTGAAAGGACGTACCCAACGAACACTGAAGCTTTCTTT.

This clonotype was seen only a few times. The chain uses TRBV6-4 and TRBJ2-7; 7 positions agree with TRBD1. With 5 bases clipped from V and 6 bases from J, the junction kept 13 bases outside the gene matches. CDR3 size: 15 residues. The germline V gene encodes CDR1 MRHNA and CDR2 SNTAGT. The CDR3 sequence: CASSSTGSPIGEQYF. DNA for the CDR3: TGTGCCAGCAGTTCGACAGGGTCCCCAATCGGCGAGCAGTACTTC.

This clonotype was picked up many times. The chain uses TRBV27 and TRBJ2-1, with D perhaps matching TRBD2 (5 bases). Germline-derived CDR1 and CDR2 are MNHEY and SMNVEV (reference sequence). This CDR3 comprises 12 residues. Trimming cost V 6 bases and J 13 bases, with 16 bases left between them. The CDR3 loop is CASSYTSFPQFF. CDR3 sequence (DNA): TGTGCCAGCAGCTACACTAGTTTTCCCCAGTTCTTC.

There are many counts of this clonotype. V gene TRBV12-5 combines with J gene TRBJ2-7, with TRBD2 matching over 9 bases. Germline lookup yields CDR1 LGHNT and CDR2 FRNRAP. Unmatched junction bases numbered 14, after V lost 7 bases and J lost 4 bases. This CDR3 has 16 amino acids. In DNA, the CDR3 is TGTGCTAGTGAGGCGGGACTAGCCCCGATCTCTTACGAGCAGTACTTC. Its translation is CASEAGLAPISYEQYF.

This clonotype was seen a handful of times. The V call is TRBV25-1, the J call TRBJ2-1; a possible D gene is TRBD2 (6 bases). The V end was cut by 8 bases, the J end by 9 bases, with 11 bases between. CDR3 length: 11 residues. Germline values: CDR1 MGHDK, CDR2 SYGVNS. CDR3 loop: CASVTGVEQFF. CDR3 coding DNA: TGTGCCAGCGTAACGGGGGTTGAGCAGTTCTTC.

The V call is TRBV20-1, the J call TRBJ2-7, with 7 bases matching TRBD1. This CDR3 has 14 amino acids. The V and J ends lost 4 bases and 0 bases, in that order; junction bases with no gene match: 6. Germline V CDR1 and CDR2: DFQATT, SNEGSKA (reference sequence). The CDR3: CSATSRGSSYEQYF. In DNA, the CDR3 is TGCAGTGCTACTAGCAGGGGGAGCTCCTACGAGCAGTACTTC.

Remarks on this clonotype: One end of the junction varies from germline; a read error may be responsible. The chain combines TRBV5-1 with TRBJ1-6, with 8 bases lining up with TRBD1. CDR3 length equals 14 residues. Germline loops: CDR1 SGHRS, CDR2 YFSETQ. The CDR3 bases are TGCGCCAGCACTGTAGACAGGGGTAATTCACCCCCCCACTTT. Its translation is CASTVDRGNSPPHF.

The gene calls are TRBV28 and TRBJ2-7; 7 bases are shared with TRBD2. CDR1 is MDHEN and CDR2 is SYDVKM in the germline V gene. The ends lost 7 bases at V and 2 bases at J; junction bases unmatched: 5. The CDR3 runs to 13 residues. In nucleotides, the CDR3 is TGTGCCAGCAAATGGACTAGAACCTACGAGCAGTACTTC. This encodes CASKWTRTYEQYF.

This clonotype was seen ten or more times. The CDR3 region is CASGLTGTFGYTF. CDR3 nucleotides: TGCGCCAGCGGACTGACAGGAACTTTCGGCTACACCTTC. V gene TRBV4-1 combines with J gene TRBJ1-2, with TRBD1 as a possible D gene (6 bases). Trimming pared 8 bases from V and 8 bases from J, leaving 18 bases between. Germline values: CDR1 MGHRA, CDR2 YSYEKL. The CDR3 has 13 residues.

In this sample, this clonotype turned up many times. The gene calls are TRBV15 and TRBJ1-2; TRBD1 matches 9 bases. Germline V gene lookup returns CDR1 LNHNV and CDR2 YYDKDF (reference sequence). The CDR3 extends over 14 amino acids. V lost 1 base to trimming and J lost 6 bases; unmatched junction nucleotides: 3. The CDR3 loop reads CATSRGQGGNGYTF. Written as DNA, the CDR3 is TGTGCCACCAGCAGAGGACAGGGGGGCAATGGCTACACCTTC. Together with reference TRBV15 and TRBJ1-2, the CDR3 gives the full variable domain: DAMVIQNPRYQVTQFGKPVTLSCSQTLNHNVMYWYQQKSSQAPKLLFHYYDKDFNNEADTPDNFQSRRPNTSFCFLDIRSPGLGDTAMYLCATSRGQGGNGYTFGSGTRLTVV.

In this sample, this clonotype turned up many times. The chain couples TRBV11-2 to TRBJ2-1; either TRBD1 or TRBD2 may fit D (5 bases each). Trimming pared 0 bases from V and 10 bases from J, leaving 10 bases between. Germline CDR1 SGHAT, CDR2 FQNNGV. This CDR3 spans 13 amino acids. The CDR3 bases are TGTGCCAGCAGCTTAGATCTAGAGGGGGAGCAGTTCTTC. This gives the protein CASSLDLEGEQFF.

This rearrangement joins TRBV12-3 or TRBV12-4 to TRBJ2-3; possible D gene TRBD2, 6 bases. With 8 bases removed from V and 5 bases from J, the gap between germline ends came to 14 bases. CDR3 size: 13 residues. The CDR3 DNA sequence: TGTGCCAGCGTGCTAGCGAGCGAAGATACGCAGTATTTT. It encodes CASVLASEDTQYF.

This clonotype was recorded a few times. The V and J genes are TRBV28 and TRBJ1-2; no definite D call. This CDR3 region has 12 residues. The ends were cut back, 6 bases at V and 6 bases at J, with 11 bases in the middle. Germline CDR1 and CDR2: MDHEN and SYDVKM. In DNA form, the CDR3 reads TGTGCCAGCAGGCCTGGGAGGGATGGCTACACCTTC. This encodes CASRPGRDGYTF.

This chain uses TRBV14 with TRBJ2-7, with TRBD1 identical over 8 bases. Looked up from germline, CDR1 is SGHDN and CDR2 is FVKESK. The V gene end was trimmed by 4 bases and the J gene end by 2 bases; junction bases not matched to a gene: 10. This CDR3 is built from 16 residues. CDR3 sequence: CASSPSLDRVPYEQYF. The CDR3 DNA reads TGTGCCAGCAGCCCTTCGTTGGACAGGGTTCCCTACGAGCAGTACTTC.

V and J are TRBV20-1 and TRBJ1-2; D unresolved. Trimming removed 5 bases at V and 4 bases at J, with 17 bases between. This CDR3 spans 14 amino acids. CDR1 is DFQATT and CDR2 is SNEGSKA in the germline V gene (reference sequence). The CDR3: CSADPQAGGYGYTF. The CDR3 DNA follows: TGCAGTGCTGATCCTCAGGCGGGCGGCTATGGCTACACCTTC.

This clonotype has at least ten counts. V is TRBV20-1 and J is TRBJ2-1, with 7 bases aligning to TRBD2. Germline loops: CDR1 DFQATT, CDR2 SNEGSKA (reference sequence). CDR3 length: 17 residues. The V segment lost 3 bases and the J segment 3 bases; nucleotides outside the gene matches: 14. The CDR3 nucleotides read TGCAGTGCTAGGGCTCAACCGGGGCTAGCGGACTACAATGAGCAGTTCTTC. The encoded protein is CSARAQPGLADYNEQFF.